Below are 25 T cell receptor beta chains sequenced from a single sample in a study of blood T cell repertoires in COVID-19. Using immunoSEQ multiplex PCR, the repertoire was profiled, and TCRdb retains in-frame clones only, with some absent. Here the sample spans a few hundred thousand clones, around nine tenths being singletons. Material for sequencing was peripheral blood. The source of these receptors is a woman in her 70s with active or convalescent COVID-19.

J is TRBJ1-1 and V is TRBV11-3, with D possibly being TRBD1 (6 bases). The CDR3 extends over 13 amino acids. Germline V gene data show CDR1 as SGHNT and CDR2 as YENEEA. V gave up 5 bases and J gave up 5 bases, with 12 bases separating them. CDR3 protein: CASSPGTKTEAFF. Here the CDR3 DNA reads TGTGCCAGCAGCCCGGGGACAAAAACTGAAGCTTTCTTT.

This rearrangement joins TRBV6-1 to TRBJ1-5, with D perhaps matching TRBD1 (6 bases). The CDR3 consists of 15 residues. Trimming cost V 2 bases and J 7 bases, with 15 bases left between them. Germline V CDR1 and CDR2: MNHNS, SASEGT. The CDR3: CASSEMDSFGQPQHF. Written as DNA, the CDR3 is TGTGCCAGCAGTGAAATGGACAGCTTCGGGCAGCCCCAGCATTTT.

The chain recombines TRBV2 with TRBJ1-2; D perhaps matches TRBD1 (6 bases). CDR3 size: 14 residues. The ends were cut back, 7 bases at V and 1 base at J, with 13 bases in the middle. Germline lookup yields CDR1 SNHLY and CDR2 FYNNEI. CDR3 sequence (DNA): TGTGCCAGCACTCGAGACAGGCTTAACTATGGCTACACCTTC. It encodes CASTRDRLNYGYTF.

This chain connects TRBV7-9 to TRBJ1-4; 10 nucleotides align to TRBD1. The CDR3 has 15 residues. V lost 5 bases to trimming and J lost 7 bases; unmatched junction nucleotides: 7. Germline loops: CDR1 SEHNR, CDR2 FQNEAQ (reference sequence). CDR3 amino acids: CASSTDRGLGEKLFF. The CDR3 nucleotides are TGTGCCAGCAGCACCGACAGGGGGCTGGGTGAAAAACTGTTTTTT.

The V and J genes are TRBV7-3 and TRBJ2-3; TRBD2 is a possible D gene (6 bases). The germline gives CDR1 SGHTA, CDR2 FQGTGA. The V gene lost 1 base and the J gene lost 4 bases, with 12 bases spanning the gap. The CDR3 spans 15 residues. CDR3 amino acids: CASSLRKSGADTQYF. CDR3 nucleotides: TGTGCCAGCAGCTTAAGAAAGTCGGGGGCAGATACGCAGTATTTT.

The chain has TRBV19 and TRBJ1-2; 7 bases map to TRBD1. CDR3 length equals 15 residues. Germline V gene sequence: CDR1 LNHDA, CDR2 SQIVND (reference sequence). Trimming removed 1 base from V and 6 bases from J; junction bases left unmatched: 8. CDR3: CASSIVRDRTNGYTF. The CDR3, as DNA: TGTGCCAGTAGTATAGTCCGGGACAGAACTAATGGCTACACCTTC.

V usage is TRBV5-1 and J usage is TRBJ1-2, with D maybe TRBD1 (5 bases). From germline, CDR1 is SGHRS and CDR2 YFSETQ. The CDR3 has 16 amino acids. V lost 1 base to trimming and J lost 4 bases, with 17 bases between them. The CDR3 region has the DNA TGCGCCAGCAGCTTGAGCTTAACAGGCACGGGCTATGGCTACACCTTC. This codes for CASSLSLTGTGYGYTF.

The chain links TRBV7-6 to TRBJ2-1; 10 bases are a match to TRBD2. Germline V gene sequence: CDR1 SGHVS, CDR2 FNYEAQ. The V and J ends lost 5 bases and 9 bases, in that order; junction bases with no gene match: 10. CDR3 length: 15 amino acids. The CDR3 region is CASSRQRGGPFEQFF. As DNA, the CDR3 is TGTGCCAGCAGCCGACAGCGGGGGGGCCCTTTTGAGCAGTTCTTC.

V usage is TRBV11-2 and J usage is TRBJ1-2, with TRBD1 identical over 8 bases. The germline V gene encodes CDR1 SGHAT and CDR2 FQNNGV. This CDR3 region has 13 residues. Trimming at V came to 5 bases and at J to 3 bases, leaving 2 bases not matched to a gene. CDR3 sequence (DNA): TGTGCCAGCAGCCCGGACAGGGACTATGGCTACACCTTC. Its translation is CASSPDRDYGYTF.

The rearrangement links TRBV9 to TRBJ1-2, with D possibly being TRBD1 (5 bases). This CDR3 spans 17 amino acids. The V and J ends lost 3 bases and 2 bases respectively, with 20 bases between them. Germline-derived CDR1 and CDR2 are SGDLS and YYNGEE. The CDR3 bases are TGTGCCAGCAGCGAGGGGCCCCAGATCCAACTAAACTATGGCTACACCTTC. Its translation: CASSEGPQIQLNYGYTF.

The genes are TRBV5-8 and TRBJ1-6; TRBD1 is a possible D gene (6 bases). Trimming removed 3 bases from V and 8 bases from J, with 21 bases in between. This CDR3 region has 17 residues. Per the germline V gene, CDR1 is SGHTS and CDR2 is YDEGEE. The CDR3 here is CASSWPRSGDGYSPLHF. The CDR3 DNA reads as TGTGCCAGCAGCTGGCCCCGCTCAGGGGATGGGTATTCACCCCTCCACTTT.

The V gene is TRBV28, the J gene TRBJ1-4, with D tentatively TRBD1 (5 bases). With 2 bases removed from V and 7 bases from J, the gap between germline ends came to 11 bases. In germline, CDR1 is MDHEN, CDR2 SYDVKM. The CDR3 is made up of 14 amino acids. In DNA form, the CDR3 reads TGTGCCAGCAGTTTAATCAGGGCCAGTGAAAAACTGTTTTTT. Its translation is CASSLIRASEKLFF.

The chain is built from TRBV2 and TRBJ2-3, with 9 bases fitting TRBD1. Germline trimming cut 3 bases from V and 3 bases from J; bases unmatched to any gene: 25. The germline V gene has CDR1 SNHLY and CDR2 FYNNEI. This CDR3 has 22 residues. CDR3 DNA sequence: TGTGCCAGCAGTGAGTTCGATGCGGGACAGGGTGTCCCCGAAGGACCTACAGATACGCAGTATTTT. Translating it yields CASSEFDAGQGVPEGPTDTQYF.

The chain joins TRBV5-6 to TRBJ1-1; TRBD1 is a possible D gene (5 bases). The CDR3 runs 12 residues. With 1 base removed from V and 10 bases from J, the gap between germline ends came to 11 bases. CDR1 is SGHDT and CDR2 is YYEEEE in the germline V gene. The CDR3 reads CASSLMPGLAFF. CDR3 nucleotides: TGTGCCAGCAGCTTGATGCCAGGGCTAGCTTTCTTT.

This clone was counted a single time. The chain joins TRBV18 to TRBJ1-1; D is undetermined. The CDR3 totals 15 residues. The V and J ends lost 2 bases and 2 bases respectively, with 12 bases between them. The germline V gene encodes CDR1 KGHSH and CDR2 LQKENI. The CDR3 DNA reads TGTGCCAGCTCACCAAGTATGCGGGAAAACACTGAAGCTTTCTTT. Encoded protein: CASSPSMRENTEAFF.

The V and J genes are TRBV7-9 and TRBJ1-4; D is ambiguous. Germline V gene data show CDR1 as SEHNR and CDR2 as FQNEAQ (reference sequence). The CDR3 totals 15 residues. V was clipped by 2 bases and J by 4 bases, with 11 bases between them. This CDR3 is CASSLIPQNNEKLFF. The CDR3 DNA reads TGTGCCAGCAGCTTAATTCCCCAGAATAATGAAAAACTGTTTTTT.

This chain links TRBV3-1 (or the pseudogene TRBV3-2) with TRBJ2-5; 10 nucleotides align to TRBD1. The germline V gene encodes CDR1 LGHDT and CDR2 YNNKEL (reference sequence). With V trimmed by 4 bases and J by 1 base, 6 bases remained unmatched. The CDR3 contains 16 residues. CDR3 amino acids: CASSPRDRGGQETQYF. The CDR3 DNA is TGTGCCAGCAGCCCCCGGGACAGGGGAGGCCAAGAGACCCAGTACTTC.

The chain combines TRBV18 with TRBJ1-5; tentatively, D is TRBD1 (6 bases). This CDR3 has 15 amino acids. Per the germline V gene, CDR1 is KGHSH and CDR2 is LQKENI. The V end lost 1 base, the J end lost 4 bases, and 11 bases lay between the germline ends. This CDR3 reads CASSPQGTINQPQHF. The CDR3 nucleotides read TGTGCCAGCTCACCACAGGGGACAATAAATCAGCCCCAGCATTTT.

This sequence joins TRBV7-9 and TRBJ2-5; D might be TRBD2 (5 bases). The ends were cut back, 5 bases at V and 6 bases at J, with 10 bases in the middle. The CDR3 is 12 residues long. The germline V gene encodes CDR1 SEHNR and CDR2 FQNEAQ (reference sequence). CDR3 nucleotide sequence: TGTGCCAGCAGCGCGGGCATGAAGACCCAGTACTTC. Its translation is CASSAGMKTQYF.

Comment on this clone: This sample also contains other DNA sequences that code for the same CDR3. V usage is TRBV19 and J usage is TRBJ1-5; 7 nucleotides match TRBD1. Germline CDR1 and CDR2: LNHDA and SQIVND (reference sequence). V lost 0 bases and J lost 1; bases outside the gene matches: 0. CDR3 length equals 15 residues. CDR3 residues: CASSIDRGSNQPQHF. For the CDR3, the DNA is TGTGCCAGTAGTATAGACAGGGGGAGCAATCAGCCCCAGCATTTT.

V gene TRBV24-1 combines with J gene TRBJ2-4, with a possible D match to TRBD2 (6 bases). Looked up from germline, CDR1 is KGHDR and CDR2 is SFDVKD. V was cut by 6 bases and J by 7 bases, with 6 bases left in between. This CDR3 has 11 amino acids. The CDR3 DNA is TGTGCCACCAGTCGGGGGAACATTCAGTACTTC. Translation: CATSRGNIQYF.

This chain connects TRBV18 to TRBJ1-2, with TRBD1 as a possible D gene (5 bases). The V gene's germline CDR1 is KGHSH and CDR2 LQKENI. The germline V and J ends were trimmed by 6 bases and 1 base, with 9 bases remaining between them. The length of the CDR3 is 13 residues. CDR3 residues: CASSEDINYGYTF. In nucleotides, the CDR3 is TGTGCCAGCTCTGAGGACATTAACTATGGCTACACCTTC.

The chain combines TRBV7-2 with TRBJ1-1; no definite D call. This CDR3 has 13 amino acids. The V gene's germline CDR1 is SGHTA and CDR2 FQGNSA. The V end was cut by 5 bases, the J end by 0 bases, with 7 bases between. In nucleotides, the CDR3 is TGTGCCAGCAGCATTTCATTGAACACTGAAGCTTTCTTT. It specifies CASSISLNTEAFF.

The gene calls are TRBV12-3 or TRBV12-4 and TRBJ1-6, with a weak D call TRBD1 (5 bases). This CDR3 has 13 residues. Trimming cost V 1 base and J 13 bases, with 11 bases left between them. CDR3 bases: TGTGCCAGCAGTTTAGGAGCAGGGCATCCCCTCCACTTT. Amino acid sequence: CASSLGAGHPLHF.

The chain recombines TRBV9 with TRBJ1-1; D is unclear. Looked up from germline, CDR1 is SGDLS and CDR2 is YYNGEE. The CDR3 is made up of 13 amino acids. The germline V and J ends were trimmed by 3 bases and 5 bases, with 11 bases remaining between them. In DNA form, the CDR3 reads TGTGCCAGCAGCGCCCTAACGGGGACTGAAGCTTTCTTT. It yields the protein CASSALTGTEAFF.